The 12 T cell receptor beta chains in this list originate from one sample, sequenced in a study of shared clonotypes between healthy human individuals. Method: immunoSEQ multiplex PCR; TCRdb's copy keeps in-frame clones and lacks some. The sample holds about 680,000 clones, less than 80% seen once. The sequencing input was memory CD4+ T cells sorted from blood. Subset meaning: CD45RA-negative fraction. All receptors come from a woman younger than 45 in good health.

The chain combines TRBV10-3 with TRBJ2-2; 9 bases line up with TRBD1. This CDR3 region has 14 residues. Germline values: CDR1 ENHRY, CDR2 SYGVKD. V was clipped by 4 bases and J by 6 bases; unmatched bases: 3. The CDR3 coding sequence is TGTGCCATCAGTGGTGGACAGGGGTCCGGGGAGCTGTTTTTT. Protein sequence: CAISGGQGSGELFF.

The gene calls are TRBV6-5 and TRBJ1-5, with TRBD1 as a possible D gene (5 bases). V gave up 6 bases and J gave up 0 bases, with 12 bases separating them. This CDR3 contains 15 residues. The germline gives CDR1 MNHEY, CDR2 SVGAGI. Here the CDR3 reads CASSPRGDSNQPQHF. DNA for the CDR3: TGTGCCAGCAGCCCAAGAGGGGATAGCAATCAGCCCCAGCATTTT.

The J gene is TRBJ1-4, the V gene TRBV15; a possible D gene is TRBD1 (5 bases). The CDR3 has 15 residues. The V gene lost 0 bases and the J gene lost 6 bases, with 11 bases spanning the gap. The germline V gene encodes CDR1 LNHNV and CDR2 YYDKDF (reference sequence). CDR3 in amino acids: CATSRDRGSDEKLFF. The CDR3 bases are TGTGCCACCAGCAGAGATAGGGGTAGTGATGAAAAACTGTTTTTT.

This rearrangement joins TRBV7-9 to TRBJ2-5; unclear D gene. The CDR3 sequence is 12 residues long. V was cut by 0 bases and J by 5 bases, with 4 bases left in between. Germline V gene sequence: CDR1 SEHNR, CDR2 FQNEAQ (reference sequence). CDR3 nucleotide sequence: TGTGCCAGCAGCTTAGCGTACGAGACCCAGTACTTC. This codes for CASSLAYETQYF.

As regards this clone: Additional DNA sequences in this sample encode the identical CDR3. The J gene is TRBJ1-1, the V gene TRBV5-1, with D unclear. Germline V CDR1 and CDR2: SGHRS, YFSETQ. This CDR3 comprises 13 residues. Trimming pared 0 bases from V and 5 bases from J, leaving 8 bases between. The CDR3 sequence is CASSLGEGTEAFF. The CDR3 DNA reads TGCGCCAGCAGCTTGGGTGAAGGAACTGAAGCTTTCTTT. Full variable domain (remainder filled in from reference TRBV5-1 and TRBJ1-1): KAGVTQTPRYLIKTRGQQVTLSCSPISGHRSVSWYQQTPGQGLQFLFEYFSETQRNKGNFPGRFSGRQFSNSRSEMNVSTLELGDSALYLCASSLGEGTEAFFGQGTRLTVV.

The CDR3 region is CASRPGQGFSYEQYF. In DNA form, the CDR3 reads TGTGCCAGCAGACCGGGACAGGGTTTCTCCTACGAGCAGTACTTC. The gene calls are TRBV2 and TRBJ2-7; 9 bases fit TRBD1. The germline V gene encodes CDR1 SNHLY and CDR2 FYNNEI. CDR3 length: 15 amino acids. J gave up 0 bases and V 6 bases, and 6 bases lay outside the gene matches.

In the case of this clone: Other DNA sequences in the same sample also yield this CDR3. The chain is built from TRBV5-1 and TRBJ1-3; the D is unclear. CDR1 and CDR2 (germline): SGHRS, YFSETQ. V lost 0 bases and J lost 2, with 6 bases in between. The length of the CDR3 is 14 residues. CDR3 sequence: CASSLGETGNTIYF. DNA of the CDR3: TGCGCCAGCAGCTTGGGAGAAACTGGAAACACCATATATTTT.

As concerns this clone: Distinct nucleotide sequences in the sample also encode this CDR3. The J gene is TRBJ1-5, the V gene TRBV18, with 7 bases identical to TRBD1. The CDR3 contains 13 residues. The germline CDR1 and CDR2 sequences are KGHSH and LQKENI. With 6 bases clipped from V and 5 bases from J, the junction kept 4 bases outside the gene matches. Written as DNA, the CDR3 is TGTGCCAGCTCCCCCGACAGGGATCAGCCCCAGCATTTT. Protein: CASSPDRDQPQHF.

This clone was counted once. The rearrangement links TRBV7-8 to TRBJ1-1, with D possibly being TRBD1 (6 bases). The CDR3 spans 15 residues. V was shortened by 5 bases and J by 4 bases, with 17 bases between the two germline ends. Per germline, CDR1 SGHVS and CDR2 FQNEAQ. CDR3 residues: CASSPFMTGSTEAFF. The CDR3 bases are TGTGCCAGCAGCCCTTTTATGACAGGCTCCACTGAAGCTTTCTTT.

This clone has a single count. The J gene is TRBJ2-7, the V gene TRBV9; D perhaps matches TRBD1 (6 bases). Germline-derived CDR1 and CDR2 are SGDLS and YYNGEE. CDR3 length: 17 residues. V shed 0 bases and J shed 7 bases, with 23 bases lying between them. CDR3 sequence (DNA): TGTGCCAGCAGCGTAGTGACTCAAACAGGGAAAGTAGGGGAGCAGTACTTC. The encoded protein is CASSVVTQTGKVGEQYF. Full variable domain (remainder filled in from reference TRBV9 and TRBJ2-7): DSGVTQTPKHLITATGQRVTLRCSPRSGDLSVYWYQQSLDQGLQFLIQYYNGEERAKGNILERFSAQQFPDLHSELNLSSLELGDSALYFCASSVVTQTGKVGEQYFGPGTRLTVT.

The genes are TRBV2 and TRBJ2-3; D is tentatively TRBD1 or TRBD2 (6 bases each). Between the trimmed V and J ends, which lost 3 bases and 8 bases, there was a span of 9 bases. Per the germline V gene, CDR1 is SNHLY and CDR2 is FYNNEI. The CDR3 has 12 amino acids. The CDR3 DNA is TGTGCCAGCAGTGACAGGGGAGGTACGCAGTATTTT. Its translation: CASSDRGGTQYF.

The CDR3: CASSVGSQEGTQYF. The DNA for the CDR3 is TGTGCCAGCAGCGTAGGATCCCAGGAGGGGACCCAGTACTTC. The V and J genes are TRBV9 and TRBJ2-5; tentative D call: TRBD2 (6 bases). Germline assignment: CDR1 SGDLS and CDR2 YYNGEE. CDR3 length: 14 amino acids. The V end was cut by 0 bases, the J end by 7 bases, with 13 bases between.